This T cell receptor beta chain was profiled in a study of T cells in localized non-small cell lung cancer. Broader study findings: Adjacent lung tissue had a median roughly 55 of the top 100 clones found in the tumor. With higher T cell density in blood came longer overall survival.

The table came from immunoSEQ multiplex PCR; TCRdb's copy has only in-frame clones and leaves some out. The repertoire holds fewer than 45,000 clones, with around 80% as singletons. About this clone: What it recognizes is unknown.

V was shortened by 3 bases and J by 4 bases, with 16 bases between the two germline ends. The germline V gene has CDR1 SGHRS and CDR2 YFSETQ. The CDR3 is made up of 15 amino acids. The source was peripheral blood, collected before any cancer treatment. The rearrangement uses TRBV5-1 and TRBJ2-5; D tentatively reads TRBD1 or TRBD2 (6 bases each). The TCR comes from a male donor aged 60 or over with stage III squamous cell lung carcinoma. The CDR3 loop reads CASSWRDTPGETQYF. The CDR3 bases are TGCGCCAGCAGCTGGAGGGACACCCCGGGAGAGACCCAGTACTTC.